The clone carrying this TCR beta chain has just a few counts. V shed 0 bases and J 5 bases; nucleotides not matched to a gene: 5. CDR3 length equals 14 residues. Germline CDR1 SGDLS, CDR2 YYNGEE. Each CDR3 protein gets one entry after TCRdb re-called the RT-PCR reads with MiXCR. The data hold 500,000 to 600,000 distinct CDR3 sequences, with 14% observed a single time. The source of the sample is a study of response to subunit inactivated influenza vaccine. The TCR sequence derives from a man aged 50-60 years who received an inactivated influenza vaccine. The specimen was PBMCs from blood, collected less than 13 days after vaccination. V gene TRBV9 combines with J gene TRBJ2-7; TRBD2 agrees at 7 bases. CDR3 DNA: TGTGCCAGCAGCGTAGGACTAGCTCCCAACGAGCAGTACTTC. Translating gives CASSVGLAPNEQYF.